Below are 32 T cell receptor beta chains sequenced from a single sample in a study of CD8 T cells in ankylosing spondylitis. MiXCR, run by TCRdb on the 5' RACE reads, gives a single entry per CDR3 protein. This table has around 340,000 distinct CDR3 sequences, 20% to 25% appearing once. The sequenced sample consisted of blood, either unsorted or a sorted T cell fraction (not recorded which). Every receptor here comes from a male donor with ankylosing spondylitis or in good health (not recorded which).

The chain has TRBV11-2 and TRBJ2-5; D possibly uses TRBD1 or TRBD2 (6 bases each). The CDR3 covers 16 residues. Per the germline V gene, CDR1 is SGHAT and CDR2 is FQNNGV. V gave up 3 bases and J gave up 4 bases, with 18 bases separating them. The CDR3 loop is CASSFARLGGSETQYF. CDR3 coding DNA: TGTGCCAGCAGCTTCGCTAGACTAGGGGGGTCAGAGACCCAGTACTTC.

The genes are TRBV27 and TRBJ2-1; perhaps TRBD1 as D (5 bases). Deletions cut 6 bases from V and 8 bases from J, with 17 bases between. This CDR3 contains 14 residues. Per the germline V gene, CDR1 is MNHEY and CDR2 is SMNVEV (reference sequence). The CDR3 DNA follows: TGTGCCAGCAGCAACAGGCTTCTCAGGGATGAGCAGTTCTTC. It translates to CASSNRLLRDEQFF.

The chain is built from TRBV29-1 and TRBJ2-7; 9 bases map to TRBD1. The CDR3 is made up of 14 amino acids. CDR1 and CDR2 from the germline V gene are SQVTM and ANQGSEA. Losses at the gene ends were 2 bases for V and 4 bases for J; bases not matched to a gene: 6. This CDR3 reads CSVEPGQGRYEQYF. For the CDR3, the DNA is TGCAGCGTTGAACCTGGACAGGGGCGGTACGAGCAGTACTTC.

This chain uses TRBV29-1 with TRBJ2-7; D may correspond to TRBD1 or TRBD2 (5 bases each). The CDR3 length is 13 residues. V lost 1 base, J lost 7 bases, and 14 bases lay in between. Germline V CDR1 and CDR2: SQVTM, ANQGSEA. The DNA of the CDR3 is TGCAGCGTTGAAGGCCAGGGAGTGGGGGAGCAGTACTTC. The encoded protein is CSVEGQGVGEQYF.

The chain uses TRBV9 and TRBJ2-7, with TRBD1 identical over 9 bases. V shed 0 bases and J 2 bases; nucleotides not matched to a gene: 3. The CDR3 is 15 residues long. Germline values: CDR1 SGDLS, CDR2 YYNGEE. The CDR3 spells CASSVGTGVAYEQYF. CDR3 coding DNA: TGTGCCAGCAGCGTAGGGACAGGGGTCGCCTACGAGCAGTACTTC.

At least ten counts were recorded for this clonotype. The chain recombines TRBV12-3 or TRBV12-4 with TRBJ2-7; the D call may be TRBD1 or TRBD2 (5 bases each). This CDR3 contains 14 residues. V shed 3 bases and J shed 3 bases, with 12 bases lying between them. CDR3 residues: CASSLGTEHYEQYF. CDR3 nucleotide sequence: TGTGCCAGCAGTTTGGGGACCGAGCACTACGAGCAGTACTTC.

In this sample, this clonotype turned up a few times. The chain recombines TRBV20-1 with TRBJ2-7; possibly TRBD1 or TRBD2 for D (6 bases each). V dropped 6 bases and J dropped 4 bases, with 19 bases sitting between them. The germline V gene has CDR1 DFQATT and CDR2 SNEGSKA (reference sequence). The CDR3 spans 14 residues. As DNA, the CDR3 is TGCAGTGCAGGGGGACTCCGGCAGGTTTACGAGCAGTACTTC. This sequence encodes CSAGGLRQVYEQYF.

The chain employs TRBV29-1 and TRBJ2-5; D tentatively reads TRBD1 or TRBD2 (5 bases each). Germline V lookup: CDR1 SQVTM, CDR2 ANQGSEA. The CDR3 totals 11 residues. V was cut by 6 bases and J by 9 bases, with 14 bases left in between. Written as DNA, the CDR3 is TGCAGCGTCCCGGGGACGTATGCCCAGTACTTC. This codes for CSVPGTYAQYF.

This clonotype has a handful of counts. V gene TRBV6-1 combines with J gene TRBJ2-5, with 7 bases lining up with TRBD1. J gave up 5 bases and V 10 bases, and 16 bases lay outside the gene matches. The CDR3 is made up of 15 amino acids. CDR1 is MNHNS, CDR2 SASEGT, per germline. As DNA, the CDR3 is TGTGCCACCACCCCAGGACAGGCGACCCCGGAGACCCAGTACTTC. This codes for CATTPGQATPETQYF.

The chain combines TRBV20-1 with TRBJ2-3, with 14 bases fitting TRBD2. V trimming: 1 base; J trimming: 0 bases; junction bases outside the gene matches: 6. The CDR3 runs to 18 residues. CDR1 is DFQATT, CDR2 SNEGSKA, per germline (reference sequence). The CDR3, as DNA: TGCAGTGCTAGAGCGGGACTAGCGGGGGTTACTAGCACAGATACGCAGTATTTT. This translates into CSARAGLAGVTSTDTQYF.

As concerns this clonotype: One end of the junction does not line up with germline, which may come from a read error. The chain carries TRBV18 and TRBJ2-1; D unclear. CDR1 is KGHSH and CDR2 is LQKENI in the germline V gene. There are 11 residues in the CDR3. The CDR3 protein is CASSPGSPGVF. The CDR3 DNA reads as TGTGCCAGCTCACCCGGATCCCCGGGCGTTTTC.

This sequence joins TRBV6-5 and TRBJ2-1; D is tentatively TRBD1 or TRBD2 (5 bases each). The V and J ends lost 0 bases and 10 bases respectively, with 10 bases between them. Germline V gene lookup returns CDR1 MNHEY and CDR2 SVGAGI. This CDR3 region has 13 residues. In DNA, the CDR3 is TGTGCCAGCAGTTACTCGATTTGGGGGGAGCAGTTCTTC. The encoded protein is CASSYSIWGEQFF.

This clonotype has a handful of counts. This chain links TRBV7-2 with TRBJ1-1, with D possibly TRBD1 on 6 matching bases. The CDR3 covers 16 residues. Trimming stripped 3 bases from V and 1 base from J, with 15 bases between. CDR1 is SGHTA, CDR2 FQGNSA, per germline. This chain's CDR3 is CASSFPQGLANTEAFF. The CDR3 region has the DNA TGTGCCAGCAGCTTCCCACAGGGTTTGGCGAACACTGAAGCTTTCTTT.

Ten or more counts support this clonotype. The CDR3 nucleotides read TGTGCCAGCAGTTTATCCCACGGAGAGACCCAGTACTTC. Protein: CASSLSHGETQYF. This chain links TRBV12-3 or TRBV12-4 with TRBJ2-5; no clear D. The CDR3 extends over 13 amino acids. Trimming took 2 bases from V and 4 from J, leaving 8 bases between them.

The chain couples TRBV27 to TRBJ2-1; the D is unclear. This CDR3 spans 14 amino acids. The germline V and J ends were trimmed by 8 bases and 4 bases, with 15 bases remaining between them. Per the germline V gene, CDR1 is MNHEY and CDR2 is SMNVEV (reference sequence). The CDR3 loop reads CASAPGLGYNEQFF. For the CDR3, the DNA is TGTGCCAGCGCGCCCGGGTTGGGGTACAATGAGCAGTTCTTC.

This clonotype was observed a few times. V is TRBV11-2 and J is TRBJ2-3; 8 bases fit TRBD2. V was clipped by 6 bases and J by 3 bases; unmatched bases: 5. The CDR3 has 14 amino acids. Germline V CDR1 and CDR2: SGHAT, FQNNGV. CDR3 protein: CASRGSGGTDTQYF. The CDR3 DNA follows: TGTGCCAGCAGAGGATCGGGGGGGACAGATACGCAGTATTTT. Together with reference TRBV11-2 and TRBJ2-3, the CDR3 gives the full variable domain: EAGVAQSPRYKIIEKRQSVAFWCNPISGHATLYWYQQILGQGPKLLIQFQNNGVVDDSQLPKDRFSAERLKGVDSTLKIQPAKLEDSAVYLCASRGSGGTDTQYFGPGTRLTVL.

The chain uses TRBV11-2 and TRBJ2-7; 8 bases agree with TRBD1. Germline lookup yields CDR1 SGHAT and CDR2 FQNNGV. The ends lost 6 bases at V and 4 bases at J; junction bases unmatched: 8. This CDR3 comprises 14 residues. CDR3 sequence (DNA): TGTGCCAGCAGGGGTGGAACAGGGGGTTACGAGCAGTACTTC. Protein product: CASRGGTGGYEQYF.

This clonotype was counted between two and nine times. The rearrangement uses TRBV6-1 and TRBJ2-1; TRBD2 matches at 11 bases. V was pared by 7 bases and J by 2 bases, with 4 bases of the junction left unmatched. The CDR3 has 15 residues. The germline V gene has CDR1 MNHNS and CDR2 SASEGT. CDR3 sequence: CASTVAGGPYNEQFF. The CDR3 DNA is TGTGCCAGCACTGTAGCGGGGGGGCCCTACAATGAGCAGTTCTTC.

The gene calls are TRBV6-5 and TRBJ2-7, with 7 bases identical to TRBD1. J gave up 5 bases and V 2 bases, and 3 bases lay outside the gene matches. The CDR3 covers 13 residues. The germline V gene encodes CDR1 MNHEY and CDR2 SVGAGI. The CDR3 protein is CASSYGTVDEQYF. The CDR3 bases are TGTGCCAGCAGTTACGGGACAGTCGACGAGCAGTACTTC.

This chain links TRBV12-5 with TRBJ1-1, with TRBD1 as a possible D gene (6 bases). This CDR3 comprises 13 residues. The germline V gene encodes CDR1 LGHNT and CDR2 FRNRAP. V was shortened by 4 bases and J by 1 base, with 7 bases between the two germline ends. CDR3 coding DNA: TGTGCTAGTGGTTGGGGGGCGAACACTGAAGCTTTCTTT. Its protein product is CASGWGANTEAFF.

This sequence joins TRBV3-1 and TRBJ2-7; the D call may be TRBD1 or TRBD2 (5 bases each). The CDR3 extends over 14 amino acids. Trimming left V 1 base short and J 2 bases short, with 9 bases between. Germline CDR1 reads LGHDT; CDR2 reads YNNKEL (reference sequence). CDR3 in DNA: TGTGCCAGCAGCCAAGCCGGGGCTCCCTACGAGCAGTACTTC. Translation: CASSQAGAPYEQYF.

This chain uses TRBV7-9 with TRBJ1-1; D unclear. Trimming left V 4 bases short and J 6 bases short, with 9 bases between. CDR3 size: 12 residues. CDR1 and CDR2 (germline): SEHNR, FQNEAQ (reference sequence). For the CDR3, the DNA is TGTGCCAGCAGCTCGGAGGGCTCTGAAGCTTTCTTT. It encodes CASSSEGSEAFF.

This clonotype was picked up one time. The DNA of the CDR3 is TGTGCCACCAGCGGAACTAGCGGGGGGGCAGCAGAGACCCAGTACTTC. It specifies CATSGTSGGAAETQYF. This rearrangement joins TRBV15 to TRBJ2-5, with 13 bases identical to TRBD2. Losses at the gene ends were 5 bases for V and 4 bases for J; bases not matched to a gene: 7. CDR3 length equals 16 residues. Germline CDR1 reads LNHNV; CDR2 reads YYDKDF (reference sequence).

The table lists this clonotype with many counts. The rearrangement links TRBV12-3 or TRBV12-4 to TRBJ2-7; 10 bases map to TRBD2. The CDR3 spans 14 residues. The V gene end was trimmed by 8 bases and the J gene end by 3 bases; junction bases not matched to a gene: 7. In DNA, the CDR3 is TGTGCCAGCGGTAGCCTAGCGGGGGACTACGAGCAGTACTTC. Protein: CASGSLAGDYEQYF.

The rearrangement uses TRBV20-1 and TRBJ2-2, with D possibly matching TRBD2 (5 bases). Looked up from germline, CDR1 is DFQATT and CDR2 is SNEGSKA (reference sequence). The CDR3 has 15 amino acids. Trimming took off 1 base at V and 0 bases at J, with 9 bases between the two ends. The CDR3: CSARVPAANTGELFF. CDR3 nucleotides: TGCAGTGCTAGAGTCCCAGCGGCGAACACCGGGGAGCTGTTTTTT.

The chain carries TRBV7-9 and TRBJ2-3; 9 nucleotides agree with TRBD2. The CDR3 consists of 15 residues. The ends lost 4 bases at V and 6 bases at J; junction bases unmatched: 8. The germline gives CDR1 SEHNR, CDR2 FQNEAQ (reference sequence). CDR3 in amino acids: CASSSGLAGKDTQYF. CDR3 coding DNA: TGTGCCAGCAGCTCCGGGCTAGCGGGGAAGGATACGCAGTATTTT.

The gene calls are TRBV6-1 and TRBJ2-3; perhaps TRBD1 as D (5 bases). With 1 base removed from V and 4 bases from J, the gap between germline ends came to 12 bases. The CDR3 is 15 amino acids. CDR1 is MNHNS and CDR2 is SASEGT in the germline V gene. CDR3 loop: CASSEEKGSADTQYF. The CDR3 coding sequence is TGTGCCAGCAGTGAAGAAAAGGGGTCGGCAGATACGCAGTATTTT.

V gene TRBV29-1 combines with J gene TRBJ2-7; 12 nucleotides align to TRBD2. Losses at the gene ends were 6 bases for V and 3 bases for J; bases not matched to a gene: 3. This CDR3 is built from 13 residues. Germline V gene lookup returns CDR1 SQVTM and CDR2 ANQGSEA. This chain's CDR3 is CSVGLAGFYEQYF. The CDR3 coding sequence is TGCAGCGTCGGACTAGCGGGGTTCTACGAGCAGTACTTC.

In its sample, this clonotype was seen a few times. This sequence joins TRBV2 and TRBJ2-5; D remains ambiguous. V shed 3 bases and J shed 5 bases, with 7 bases lying between them. Germline V gene lookup returns CDR1 SNHLY and CDR2 FYNNEI. This CDR3 has 12 residues. The CDR3 protein is CASSDLSETQYF. In nucleotides, the CDR3 is TGTGCCAGCAGTGACCTGTCGGAGACCCAGTACTTC. Combining the CDR3 with reference TRBV2 and TRBJ2-5 gives the whole variable domain EPEVTQTPSHQVTQMGQEVILRCVPISNHLYFYWYRQILGQKVEFLVSFYNNEISEKSEIFDDQFSVERPDGSNFTLKIRSTKLEDSAMYFCASSDLSETQYFGPGTRLLVL.

The chain uses TRBV2 and TRBJ2-1; 9 bases map to TRBD1. The CDR3 loop spans 15 amino acids. Germline V CDR1 and CDR2: SNHLY, FYNNEI. V was pared by 6 bases and J by 5 bases, with 8 bases of the junction left unmatched. CDR3 loop: CASRGPRDRDNEQFF. The CDR3, as DNA: TGTGCCAGCAGGGGGCCCCGGGACAGGGACAATGAGCAGTTCTTC. Variable domain in full (rest from reference TRBV2 and TRBJ2-1): EPEVTQTPSHQVTQMGQEVILRCVPISNHLYFYWYRQILGQKVEFLVSFYNNEISEKSEIFDDQFSVERPDGSNFTLKIRSTKLEDSAMYFCASRGPRDRDNEQFFGPGTRLTVL.

The chain is built from TRBV7-3 and TRBJ2-3; D unclear. V lost 5 bases and J lost 2, with 14 bases in between. Germline V gene sequence: CDR1 SGHTA, CDR2 FQGTGA. The CDR3 contains 15 residues. The CDR3 DNA reads TGTGCCAGCAGCACGACCGGCGTCCTCACAGATACGCAGTATTTT. Amino acids: CASSTTGVLTDTQYF.

V and J are TRBV7-8 and TRBJ2-7; D possibly corresponds to TRBD2 (6 bases). There are 14 residues in the CDR3. V lost 1 base and J 3 bases, leaving 10 bases between the germline ends. Per germline, CDR1 SGHVS and CDR2 FQNEAQ. This chain's CDR3 is CASSLVGGIYEQYF. CDR3 in DNA: TGTGCCAGCAGCTTAGTTGGAGGGATCTACGAGCAGTACTTC.